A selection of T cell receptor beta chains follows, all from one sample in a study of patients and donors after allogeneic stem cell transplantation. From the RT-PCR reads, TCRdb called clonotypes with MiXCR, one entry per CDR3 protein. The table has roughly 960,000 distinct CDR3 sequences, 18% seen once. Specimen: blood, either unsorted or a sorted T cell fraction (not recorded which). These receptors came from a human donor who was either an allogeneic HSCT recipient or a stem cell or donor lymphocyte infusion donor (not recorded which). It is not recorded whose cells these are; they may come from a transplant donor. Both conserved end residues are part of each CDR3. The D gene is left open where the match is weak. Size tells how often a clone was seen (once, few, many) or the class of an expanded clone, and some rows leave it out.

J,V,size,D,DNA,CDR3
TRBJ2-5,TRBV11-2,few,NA,TGTGCCAGCAGCTTGCCCCATCCCCAGTACTTC,CASSLPHPQYF
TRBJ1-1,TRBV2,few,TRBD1,TGTGCCAGCAGGAGACAGGGGGGGAAGATTGAAGCTTTCTTT,CASRRQGGKIEAFF
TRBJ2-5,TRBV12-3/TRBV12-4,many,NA,TGTGCCAGCAGTCCCGGGACCGAAGAGACCCAGTACTTC,CASSPGTEETQYF
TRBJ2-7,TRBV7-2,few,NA,TGTGCCAGCAGCTTTTTGCGGTCTCGGCACGAGCAGTACTTC,CASSFLRSRHEQYF
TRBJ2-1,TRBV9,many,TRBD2,TGTGCCAGCAGCGAAGCGGGAGGGGCGGGTGGATCCTACAATGAGCAGTTCTTC,CASSEAGGAGGSYNEQFF
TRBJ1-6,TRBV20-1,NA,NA,TGCAGTGCTAGCACAGGGTTCGGCTCACCCCTCCACTTT,CSASTGFGSPLHF
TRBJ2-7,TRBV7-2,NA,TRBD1,TGTGCCAGCCGTTCCGGGGACAGGGGGCAAACCTACGAGCAGTACTTC,CASRSGDRGQTYEQYF
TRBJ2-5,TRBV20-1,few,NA,TGCAGTGCTAGAGTGGCCCCACCGGCCCACCAAGAGACCCAGTACTTC,CSARVAPPAHQETQYF
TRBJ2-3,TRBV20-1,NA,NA,TGCAGTGCCCAGGATAGCGGAGAATTCACAGATACGCAGTATTTT,CSAQDSGEFTDTQYF
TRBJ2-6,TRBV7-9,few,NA,TGTGCCAGCAGACCCAGCTCGTCGGGGGCCAACGTCCTGACTTTC,CASRPSSSGANVLTF
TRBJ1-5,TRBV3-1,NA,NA,TGTGCCAGCAGCCAAGGAGGGAGGCTCAGGCAGCCCCAGCATTTT,CASSQGGRLRQPQHF
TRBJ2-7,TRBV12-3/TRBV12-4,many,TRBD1,TGTGCCAGCAGTCAAGGGACAGTTTACGAGCAGTACTTC,CASSQGTVYEQYF